Given below is one T cell receptor beta chain in context. Antigen specificity is unknown. The V segment lost 6 bases and the J segment 6 bases; nucleotides outside the gene matches: 6. The CDR3 covers 14 residues. Germline V lookup: CDR1 MNHNY, CDR2 SVGAGI (reference sequence). The data belong to a study of T cell repertoires in aging, cancer and after chemotherapy. Study-wide context: The full dataset contained roughly 8.8 million TCR reads.

Multiplex touch-down PCR with TRB-A/B primers amplified rearranged V-D-J TRB sequences. TCRdb called the multiplex PCR reads again in MiXCR, with one record for every CDR3 protein. The sample yields 10,000 to 15,000 distinct CDR3 sequences, approximately 27% seen once. TCR beta rearrangements were amplified from peripheral blood genomic DNA. Study-wide points: The repertoire data cannot show anything about immunological memory following chemotherapy. Age-matched healthy donors had significantly more diverse, less clonal blood TCR repertoires than untreated cancer patients. Across the chemotherapy interval, each cancer cohort showed higher median generation probability, suggesting thymic rebound.

This chain joins TRBV6-6 and TRBJ2-1, with 9 bases identical to TRBD2. Material: blood. The sequence derives from a human donor with a blood cancer. CDR3 bases: TGTGCCAGCAGGGGCGGGGGGGCTAGCAATGAGCAGTTCTTC. Encoded protein: CASRGGGASNEQFF.